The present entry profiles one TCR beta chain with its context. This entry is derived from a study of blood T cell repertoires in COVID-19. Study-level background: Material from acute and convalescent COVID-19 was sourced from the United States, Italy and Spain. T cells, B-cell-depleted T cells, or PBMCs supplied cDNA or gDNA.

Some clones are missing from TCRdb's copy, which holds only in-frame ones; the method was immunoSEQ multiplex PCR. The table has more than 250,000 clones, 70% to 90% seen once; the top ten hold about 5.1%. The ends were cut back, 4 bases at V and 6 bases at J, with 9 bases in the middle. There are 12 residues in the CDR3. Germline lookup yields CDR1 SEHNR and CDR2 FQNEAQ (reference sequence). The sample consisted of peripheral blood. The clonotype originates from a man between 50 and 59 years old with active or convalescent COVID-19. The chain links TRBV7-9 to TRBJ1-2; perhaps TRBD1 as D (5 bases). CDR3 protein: CASSYGADGYTF. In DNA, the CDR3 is TGTGCCAGCAGCTATGGGGCCGATGGCTACACCTTC. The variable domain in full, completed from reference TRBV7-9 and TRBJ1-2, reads DTGVSQNPRHKITKRGQNVTFRCDPISEHNRLYWYRQTLGQGPEFLTYFQNEAQLEKSRLLSDRFSAERPKGSFSTLEIQRTEQGDSAMYLCASSYGADGYTFGSGTRLTVV.